This T cell receptor (beta chain) was captured in a study of cytomegalovirus exposure and HLA in healthy donors. A multiplex PCR was run with 60 Vbeta primers and 13 Jbeta primers. Clones were sequenced by immunoSEQ multiplex PCR, and TCRdb holds only the in-frame ones, with some missing. The table lists roughly 180,000 clones, 75% to 85% of them singletons. Findings and caveats of the study: Analysis was carried out at a later point, and it linked a missense DCLRE1C variant to TCR beta V- and J-gene trimming. Associated with cytomegalovirus, according to the listing, were 150 to 200 TCR beta chains. Later work found that TCR association rates differed between HLA loci; DRB1 had the most and HLA-C the fewest.

Germline V CDR1 and CDR2: LNHDA, SQIVND (reference sequence). The CDR3 is 14 residues long. The junction had 5 bases not matched to a gene; V was cut back by 6 bases and J by 9 bases. Note on this clone: Its antigen remains unknown.

The chain couples TRBV19 to TRBJ2-1, with 13 nucleotides matching TRBD2. Sequencing input: PBMCs. The sequence came from a woman under 30 in good health and CMV-seropositive. CDR3 nucleotide sequence: TGTGCCAGTAGACTAGCGGGGGGGATAGGTGAGCAGTTCTTC. Translated, it gives CASRLAGGIGEQFF. The complete variable domain, with remaining parts taken from reference TRBV19 and TRBJ2-1, reads DGGITQSPKYLFRKEGQNVTLSCEQNLNHDAMYWYRQDPGQGLRLIYYSQIVNDFQKGDIAEGYSVSREKKESFPLTVTSAQKNPTAFYLCASRLAGGIGEQFFGPGTRLTVL.